The 25 T cell receptor beta chains below come from one sample, sequenced in a study of CD8 T cells in Susac syndrome. It was with random hexamers that about 0.45 to 1 ug RNA was reverse transcribed. MiXCR, applied by TCRdb to the immunoSEQ multiplex PCR reads, yields one record per CDR3 protein. The top ten clones hold 0.28% of a sample with roughly 130,000 distinct CDR3 sequences, around 94% of them seen once. Sequenced input: CD8+ T cells from PBMCs. These receptors originate from a human donor with Susac syndrome.

V and J are TRBV6-2 or TRBV6-3 and TRBJ2-1; D is unresolved. Per germline, CDR1 MNHEY and CDR2 SVGEGT. V shed 9 bases and J shed 3 bases, with 6 bases lying between them. This CDR3 is 11 amino acids long. CDR3: CASRNYNEQFF. In DNA, the CDR3 is TGTGCCAGTCGGAACTACAATGAGCAGTTCTTC.

The V gene is TRBV13, the J gene TRBJ2-5; possibly TRBD1 or TRBD2 for D (5 bases each). The CDR3 is 14 amino acids. Per the germline V gene, CDR1 is PRHDT and CDR2 is FYEKMQ (reference sequence). Trimming cost V 4 bases and J 3 bases, with 12 bases left between them. The CDR3 DNA is TGTGCCAGCAGCTGGGGGACGGCCAAAGAGACCCAGTACTTC. As protein: CASSWGTAKETQYF.

This chain joins TRBV12-3 or TRBV12-4 and TRBJ1-2; 10 bases fit TRBD1. This CDR3 spans 15 amino acids. V shed 4 bases and J 4 bases; nucleotides not matched to a gene: 6. The CDR3 DNA reads TGTGCCAGCAGTTCCCCGGACAGGGGGGGCTATGGCTACACCTTC. It is translated as CASSSPDRGGYGYTF.

The CDR3 region has the DNA TGCAGTGCTTACTCGGGACTAGATGGAAACACCATATATTTT. Translation gives CSAYSGLDGNTIYF. J is TRBJ1-3 and V is TRBV20-1; D is possibly TRBD1 (5 bases). CDR1 is DFQATT and CDR2 is SNEGSKA in the germline V gene (reference sequence). CDR3 size: 14 residues. Trimming cost V 5 bases and J 3 bases, with 14 bases left between them.

The genes are TRBV3-1 and TRBJ2-5; TRBD2 matches 8 bases. Germline V gives CDR1 LGHDT, CDR2 YNNKEL (reference sequence). The trim removed 3 bases at V and 3 bases at J, leaving 6 bases unmatched. The CDR3 spans 15 residues. The CDR3 sequence is CASSHRTSGEETQYF. CDR3 DNA: TGTGCCAGCAGCCACCGTACTAGCGGAGAAGAGACCCAGTACTTC.

Here the CDR3 reads CASRIEVWDEQYF. In DNA form, the CDR3 reads TGTGCCAGCCGGATCGAGGTTTGGGACGAGCAGTACTTC. V is TRBV2 and J is TRBJ2-7; D gene uncertain. Trimming removed 8 bases at V and 5 bases at J, with 16 bases between. This CDR3 comprises 13 residues. Germline V CDR1 and CDR2: SNHLY, FYNNEI. Full variable domain (outside the CDR3, taken from reference TRBV2 and TRBJ2-7): EPEVTQTPSHQVTQMGQEVILRCVPISNHLYFYWYRQILGQKVEFLVSFYNNEISEKSEIFDDQFSVERPDGSNFTLKIRSTKLEDSAMYFCASRIEVWDEQYFGPGTRLTVT.

The chain couples TRBV10-3 to TRBJ2-7; TRBD2 is a possible D gene (5 bases). The CDR3 contains 12 residues. V was trimmed by 6 bases and J by 9 bases, leaving 15 bases between them. CDR1 and CDR2 (germline): ENHRY, SYGVKD. The CDR3: CAISEESRGQYF. DNA of the CDR3: TGTGCCATCAGCGAGGAAAGCCGGGGGCAGTACTTC.

The rearrangement uses TRBV27 and TRBJ2-7; 13 bases map to TRBD2. J lost 4 bases, V lost 7 bases, and 10 bases had no gene match. Germline V lookup: CDR1 MNHEY, CDR2 SMNVEV (reference sequence). This CDR3 is 16 amino acids long. This CDR3 reads CASTQTSGGPSYEQYF. In DNA, the CDR3 is TGTGCCAGCACTCAGACTAGCGGGGGGCCCTCATACGAGCAGTACTTC.

This sequence joins TRBV20-1 and TRBJ2-4; D possibly corresponds to TRBD2 (6 bases). CDR1 DFQATT and CDR2 SNEGSKA come from the germline V gene (reference sequence). CDR3 length: 13 amino acids. The V end lost 4 bases, the J end lost 5 bases, and 12 bases lay between the germline ends. CDR3 coding DNA: TGCAGTGCTACAAACTGGGGGGAAAACATTCAGTACTTC. Protein sequence: CSATNWGENIQYF.

The V gene is TRBV5-1, the J gene TRBJ2-5; TRBD1 matches at 7 bases. J was trimmed by 1 base and V by 4 bases; bases with no gene match: 1. In germline, CDR1 is SGHRS, CDR2 YFSETQ. The CDR3 length is 13 residues. For the CDR3, the DNA is TGCGCCAGCAGCGGGGACAGCCAAGAGACCCAGTACTTC. Translated: CASSGDSQETQYF. Together with reference TRBV5-1 and TRBJ2-5, the CDR3 gives the full variable domain: KAGVTQTPRYLIKTRGQQVTLSCSPISGHRSVSWYQQTPGQGLQFLFEYFSETQRNKGNFPGRFSGRQFSNSRSEMNVSTLELGDSALYLCASSGDSQETQYFGPGTRLLVL.

The chain combines TRBV20-1 with TRBJ2-3; D remains unclear. The CDR3 runs to 14 residues. CDR1 and CDR2 (germline): DFQATT, SNEGSKA (reference sequence). V was shortened by 0 bases and J by 0 bases, with 7 bases between the two germline ends. The CDR3 DNA is TGCAGTGCTAGAGAGTTACTAAGCACAGATACGCAGTATTTT. Its protein product is CSARELLSTDTQYF.

V is TRBV19 and J is TRBJ1-1, with no clear D. This CDR3 is 13 amino acids long. V was pared by 2 bases and J by 0 bases, with 4 bases between. From germline, CDR1 is LNHDA and CDR2 SQIVND (reference sequence). For the CDR3, the DNA is TGTGCCAGTAGTATATTGATGAACACTGAAGCTTTCTTT. The encoded protein is CASSILMNTEAFF.

This clonotype was detected a few times. The chain joins TRBV3-1 to TRBJ2-5; 8 nucleotides match TRBD1. The CDR3 runs to 13 residues. Germline CDR1 and CDR2: LGHDT and YNNKEL (reference sequence). V lost 4 bases to trimming and J lost 3 bases; unmatched junction nucleotides: 1. In DNA, the CDR3 is TGTGCCAGCAGCCTGGACAGGGAAGAGACCCAGTACTTC. It translates to CASSLDREETQYF.

V and J are TRBV4-2 and TRBJ2-7, with 10 bases fitting TRBD1. Germline assignment: CDR1 LGHNA and CDR2 YNFKEQ. Trimming took 2 bases from V and 5 from J; bases not matched to a gene: 3. The CDR3 is 14 amino acids. The DNA of the CDR3 is TGTGCCAGCAGCCAACCGACAGGGGGCCACGAGCAGTACTTC. As protein: CASSQPTGGHEQYF.

V and J are TRBV20-1 and TRBJ2-1; the D gene could be TRBD1 or TRBD2 (6 bases each). V gave up 6 bases and J gave up 2 bases, with 17 bases separating them. Germline CDR1 is DFQATT and CDR2 is SNEGSKA (reference sequence). The CDR3 runs 15 residues. The CDR3 sequence is CSAQGGLSPYNEQFF. The CDR3 bases are TGCAGTGCCCAAGGGGGACTGTCCCCCTACAATGAGCAGTTCTTC.

The chain recombines TRBV27 with TRBJ2-3; the D call may be TRBD1 or TRBD2 (5 bases each). In germline, CDR1 is MNHEY, CDR2 SMNVEV (reference sequence). The CDR3 is made up of 14 amino acids. V was pared by 1 base and J by 2 bases, with 7 bases between. CDR3 bases: TGTGCCAGCAGTTTATATGGGACCACAGATACGCAGTATTTT. Amino acids: CASSLYGTTDTQYF.

The V call is TRBV3-1, the J call TRBJ2-7; D gene ambiguous. There are 11 residues in the CDR3. V was cut by 0 bases and J by 5 bases, with 2 bases left in between. Germline V gene data show CDR1 as LGHDT and CDR2 as YNNKEL (reference sequence). The CDR3 nucleotides read TGTGCCAGCAGCCAAGAAAACGAGCAGTACTTC. Its protein is CASSQENEQYF.

The chain has TRBV12-3 or TRBV12-4 and TRBJ1-2, with 7 bases matching TRBD1. The CDR3 sequence is 13 residues long. The junction had 5 bases not matched to a gene; V was cut back by 6 bases and J by 4 bases. CDR3 sequence: CASRPRDSYGYTF. The CDR3 nucleotides read TGTGCCAGCAGACCCCGGGACAGCTATGGCTACACCTTC.

The J gene is TRBJ2-1, the V gene TRBV3-1; 7 bases align to TRBD1. The CDR3 sequence is 15 residues long. J was trimmed by 5 bases and V by 2 bases; bases with no gene match: 6. CDR1 LGHDT and CDR2 YNNKEL come from the germline V gene (reference sequence). Here the CDR3 DNA reads TGTGCCAGCAGCCAAAGGGACAGATGGAACAATGAGCAGTTCTTC. Translating gives CASSQRDRWNNEQFF.

This chain uses TRBV6-2 or TRBV6-3 with TRBJ2-5; TRBD2 matches at 9 bases. V lost 4 bases and J lost 2; bases outside the gene matches: 8. From germline, CDR1 is MNHEY and CDR2 SVGEGT. The CDR3 runs to 16 residues. Written as DNA, the CDR3 is TGTGCCAGCAGTTTTCTAGCGGGAAAGGGTCAAGAGACCCAGTACTTC. Its protein is CASSFLAGKGQETQYF.

The rearrangement links TRBV6-5 to TRBJ2-7, with D uncertain. Germline CDR1 MNHEY, CDR2 SVGAGI. Between the trimmed V and J ends, which lost 7 bases and 3 bases, there was a span of 7 bases. The CDR3 sequence is 11 residues long. CDR3 sequence reads: CASKAGYEQYF. The CDR3 DNA reads TGTGCCAGCAAGGCCGGCTACGAGCAGTACTTC.

The V gene is TRBV2, the J gene TRBJ2-7; 10 bases agree with TRBD1. The CDR3 is 14 amino acids. With V trimmed by 10 bases and J by 1 base, 7 bases remained unmatched. In germline, CDR1 is SNHLY, CDR2 FYNNEI. The CDR3: CAIRDRGQSYEQYF. The CDR3 bases are TGTGCCATTCGGGACAGGGGACAATCCTACGAGCAGTACTTC.

The genes are TRBV5-1 and TRBJ2-7; 7 bases match TRBD1. The CDR3 contains 14 residues. The V gene's germline CDR1 is SGHRS and CDR2 YFSETQ. The V segment lost 0 bases and the J segment 2 bases; nucleotides outside the gene matches: 2. In nucleotides, the CDR3 is TGCGCCAGCAGCTTGGCGGGACAGCCCTACGAGCAGTACTTC. Amino acid sequence: CASSLAGQPYEQYF.

This chain uses TRBV7-9 with TRBJ2-7; the D gene is possibly TRBD2 (7 bases). The CDR3 loop spans 14 amino acids. Trimming stripped 4 bases from V and 3 bases from J, with 13 bases between. Looked up from germline, CDR1 is SEHNR and CDR2 is FQNEAQ (reference sequence). The CDR3 bases are TGTGCCAGCAGCTCCGCGGGGGCCCTCTACGAGCAGTACTTC. Translating gives CASSSAGALYEQYF.

This chain links TRBV4-1 with TRBJ2-7, with D tentatively TRBD1 or TRBD2 (5 bases each). CDR1 and CDR2 from the germline V gene are MGHRA and YSYEKL. V lost 0 bases, J lost 3 bases, and 9 bases lay in between. The CDR3 consists of 14 residues. CDR3 bases: TGCGCCAGCAGCCAAGATGAGAGGGGCTACGAGCAGTACTTC. Protein product: CASSQDERGYEQYF.